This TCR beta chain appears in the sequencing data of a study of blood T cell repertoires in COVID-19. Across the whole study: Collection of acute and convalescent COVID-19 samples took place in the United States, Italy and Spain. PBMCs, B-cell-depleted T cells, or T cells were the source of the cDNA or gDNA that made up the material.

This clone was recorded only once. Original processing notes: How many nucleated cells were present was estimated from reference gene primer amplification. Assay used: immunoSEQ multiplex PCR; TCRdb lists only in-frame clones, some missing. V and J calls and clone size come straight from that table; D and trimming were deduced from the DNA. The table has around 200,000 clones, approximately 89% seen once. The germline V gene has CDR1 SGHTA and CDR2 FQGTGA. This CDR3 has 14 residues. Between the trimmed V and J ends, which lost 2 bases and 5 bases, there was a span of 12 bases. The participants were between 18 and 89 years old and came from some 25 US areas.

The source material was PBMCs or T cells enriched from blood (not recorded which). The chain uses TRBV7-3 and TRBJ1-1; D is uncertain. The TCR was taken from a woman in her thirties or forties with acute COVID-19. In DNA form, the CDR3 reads TGTGCCAGCAGCTTAGGAGAGGGTTGGACTGAAGCTTTCTTT. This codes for CASSLGEGWTEAFF. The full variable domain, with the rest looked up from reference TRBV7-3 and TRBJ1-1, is GAGVSQTPSNKVTEKGKYVELRCDPISGHTALYWYRQSLGQGPEFLIYFQGTGAADDSGLPNDRFFAVRPEGSVSTLKIQRTERGDSAVYLCASSLGEGWTEAFFGQGTRLTVV.